The 32 T cell receptor beta chains given below trace back to one sample, sequenced in a study of blood T cell repertoires in COVID-19. Profiling relied on immunoSEQ multiplex PCR, and the TCRdb table lists in-frame clones only, not all of them. The repertoire holds a few hundred thousand clones, with 88% as singletons. The sample taken for sequencing was PBMCs or T cells enriched from blood (not recorded which). Every receptor here comes from a young woman who had been exposed to COVID-19.

The chain employs TRBV2 and TRBJ2-2; TRBD2 matches 12 bases. The CDR3 has 18 residues. The V and J ends lost 6 bases and 1 base, in that order; junction bases with no gene match: 9. CDR1 is SNHLY and CDR2 is FYNNEI in the germline V gene. The CDR3 here is CASRILAGGPGNTGELFF. Here the CDR3 DNA reads TGTGCCAGCAGGATTCTAGCGGGAGGGCCAGGGAACACCGGGGAGCTGTTTTTT. The whole variable domain, remainder taken from reference TRBV2 and TRBJ2-2, is EPEVTQTPSHQVTQMGQEVILRCVPISNHLYFYWYRQILGQKVEFLVSFYNNEISEKSEIFDDQFSVERPDGSNFTLKIRSTKLEDSAMYFCASRILAGGPGNTGELFFGEGSRLTVL.

The V call is TRBV27, the J call TRBJ2-1; 7 nucleotides align to TRBD1. Germline V CDR1 and CDR2: MNHEY, SMNVEV (reference sequence). The CDR3 runs to 14 residues. With 5 bases clipped from V and 10 bases from J, the junction kept 11 bases outside the gene matches. The CDR3: CASSTKRQGPEQFF. DNA of the CDR3: TGTGCCAGCAGTACGAAACGACAGGGACCCGAGCAGTTCTTC.

V gene TRBV15 combines with J gene TRBJ2-7; the D gene is possibly TRBD2 (7 bases). The CDR3 totals 15 residues. The ends were cut back, 0 bases at V and 6 bases at J, with 15 bases in the middle. Germline V gives CDR1 LNHNV, CDR2 YYDKDF (reference sequence). The CDR3 here is CATSRDGGAKSEQYF. The CDR3 nucleotides read TGTGCCACCAGCAGAGATGGGGGGGCTAAATCCGAGCAGTACTTC.

This sequence joins TRBV7-9 and TRBJ2-7; 12 bases agree with TRBD1. After removal of 4 bases from V and 6 bases from J, the junction contained 4 bases not matched to a gene. Germline CDR1 is SEHNR and CDR2 is FQNEAQ (reference sequence). The CDR3 is made up of 14 amino acids. The CDR3 DNA is TGTGCCAGCAGCTCGGGGGACAGGGGGCGCGAGCAGTACTTC. Translated, it gives CASSSGDRGREQYF. Looking up the rest from reference TRBV7-9 and TRBJ2-7 gives the full variable domain: DTGVSQNPRHKITKRGQNVTFRCDPISEHNRLYWYRQTLGQGPEFLTYFQNEAQLEKSRLLSDRFSAERPKGSFSTLEIQRTEQGDSAMYLCASSSGDRGREQYFGPGTRLTVT.

The gene calls are TRBV27 and TRBJ1-5; D remains ambiguous. The ends were cut back, 7 bases at V and 3 bases at J, with 13 bases in the middle. Per germline, CDR1 MNHEY and CDR2 SMNVEV (reference sequence). The CDR3 totals 14 residues. This CDR3 is CASKISGNNQPQHF. The CDR3 coding sequence is TGTGCCAGCAAAATCTCGGGGAACAATCAGCCCCAGCATTTT.

This clone was counted many times. The V and J genes are TRBV28 and TRBJ2-7; 12 bases line up with TRBD2. Germline CDR1 reads MDHEN; CDR2 reads SYDVKM. V lost 6 bases to trimming and J lost 4 bases; unmatched junction nucleotides: 10. The CDR3 length is 16 residues. CDR3 residues: CASSVFRLAGDYEQYF. The CDR3 DNA reads TGTGCCAGCAGCGTATTCCGACTAGCGGGAGATTACGAGCAGTACTTC.

V is TRBV5-6 and J is TRBJ2-7; weak D call: TRBD1 (7 bases). Germline-derived CDR1 and CDR2 are SGHDT and YYEEEE. V lost 0 bases to trimming and J lost 4 bases, with 11 bases between them. There are 14 residues in the CDR3. The CDR3 protein is CASSLGSGGYEQYF. The DNA for the CDR3 is TGTGCCAGCAGCTTGGGGTCAGGGGGGTACGAGCAGTACTTC.

The chain couples TRBV10-3 to TRBJ2-2; 11 bases are a match to TRBD2. The V gene's germline CDR1 is ENHRY and CDR2 SYGVKD. With 8 bases clipped from V and 2 bases from J, the junction kept 7 bases outside the gene matches. This CDR3 is 16 amino acids long. The CDR3 sequence is CAIPSGTSGNTGELFF. The CDR3 DNA reads TGTGCCATCCCCTCCGGGACTAGCGGCAACACCGGGGAGCTGTTTTTT.

This clone was recorded only once. The chain uses TRBV6-1 and TRBJ2-7, with TRBD2 matching 10 bases. Germline V gives CDR1 MNHNS, CDR2 SASEGT. Germline trimming cut 1 base from V and 1 base from J; bases unmatched to any gene: 16. The CDR3 is 20 residues long. The CDR3, as DNA: TGTGCCAGCAGTGAAGTGGTATGGTCTAGCGGGAGATTTCGGTCCTACGAGCAGTACTTC. Amino acids: CASSEVVWSSGRFRSYEQYF.

The chain has TRBV19 and TRBJ1-2; possible D gene TRBD1, 6 bases. From germline, CDR1 is LNHDA and CDR2 SQIVND (reference sequence). The V end was cut by 10 bases, the J end by 7 bases, with 13 bases between. This CDR3 has 11 amino acids. The CDR3 protein is CATHLGGGYTF. Here the CDR3 DNA reads TGTGCCACCCACCTAGGGGGTGGCTACACCTTC.

This sequence joins TRBV25-1 and TRBJ2-7; TRBD1 is a possible D gene (6 bases). The germline V gene has CDR1 MGHDK and CDR2 SYGVNS. The V end was cut by 3 bases, the J end by 0 bases, with 12 bases between. The CDR3 extends over 15 amino acids. The CDR3 loop is CASSEGALSSYEQYF. The CDR3 coding sequence is TGTGCCAGCAGTGAGGGGGCGTTAAGCTCCTACGAGCAGTACTTC.

The chain links TRBV28 to TRBJ1-1; D remains ambiguous. In germline, CDR1 is MDHEN, CDR2 SYDVKM. The V end was cut by 3 bases, the J end by 4 bases, with 12 bases between. This CDR3 has 14 residues. The CDR3 coding sequence is TGTGCCAGCAGTTTGCGGGGTTTGGCCACTGAAGCTTTCTTT. Encoded protein: CASSLRGLATEAFF.

This clone was counted once. The chain's CDR3 is CASSLDPGGFQETQYF. CDR3 DNA: TGCGCCAGCAGCTTGGACCCAGGAGGGTTCCAAGAGACCCAGTACTTC. V and J are TRBV5-1 and TRBJ2-5, with D possibly TRBD2 on 6 matching bases. The germline V and J ends were trimmed by 0 bases and 1 base, with 13 bases remaining between them. This CDR3 spans 16 amino acids. Germline values: CDR1 SGHRS, CDR2 YFSETQ.

The gene calls are TRBV11-2 and TRBJ1-5; perhaps TRBD1 as D (5 bases). With 4 bases removed from V and 7 bases from J, the gap between germline ends came to 17 bases. This CDR3 spans 15 amino acids. Germline loops: CDR1 SGHAT, CDR2 FQNNGV. CDR3 in amino acids: CASSSLGGRRQPQHF. CDR3 DNA sequence: TGTGCCAGCAGCTCCTTGGGGGGAAGAAGGCAGCCCCAGCATTTT.

This chain links TRBV5-4 with TRBJ2-5; 8 nucleotides align to TRBD1. Germline loops: CDR1 SGHNT, CDR2 YYREEE (reference sequence). The CDR3 runs to 17 residues. J gave up 1 base and V 4 bases, and 12 bases lay outside the gene matches. The CDR3 DNA reads TGTGCCAGCAGCACTAACAGGGGGTCCACAGGCCAAGAGACCCAGTACTTC. Translation gives CASSTNRGSTGQETQYF.

The J gene is TRBJ2-1, the V gene TRBV27; D might be TRBD2 (5 bases). The germline V and J ends were trimmed by 4 bases and 2 bases, with 24 bases remaining between them. Germline CDR1 and CDR2: MNHEY and SMNVEV (reference sequence). The CDR3 is made up of 19 amino acids. The CDR3 DNA sequence: TGTGCCAGCAGTTCCTATTTCCGCCCTAGGAAGGGAGCCTACAATGAGCAGTTCTTC. Its protein is CASSSYFRPRKGAYNEQFF.

This clone has a single count. This chain links TRBV13 with TRBJ2-1; 13 bases map to TRBD2. The CDR3 loop spans 18 amino acids. The ends lost 5 bases at V and 6 bases at J; junction bases unmatched: 13. The germline V gene has CDR1 PRHDT and CDR2 FYEKMQ (reference sequence). The CDR3 spells CASSGGLAGIGAVNEQFF. In nucleotides, the CDR3 is TGTGCCAGCAGCGGGGGACTAGCGGGAATCGGCGCGGTCAATGAGCAGTTCTTC.

The chain couples TRBV24-1 to TRBJ1-1, with 7 bases lining up with TRBD1. The CDR3 has 13 amino acids. The V gene end was trimmed by 7 bases and the J gene end by 1 base; junction bases not matched to a gene: 2. Per the germline V gene, CDR1 is KGHDR and CDR2 is SFDVKD. The CDR3 DNA follows: TGTGCCACCAGGAGGGGGCAGAACACTGAAGCTTTCTTT. It encodes CATRRGQNTEAFF.

The chain combines TRBV3-1 (or the pseudogene TRBV3-2) with TRBJ2-5, with 7 bases that match TRBD2. V lost 0 bases to trimming and J lost 0 bases; unmatched junction nucleotides: 13. Germline loops: CDR1 LGHDT, CDR2 YNNKEL (reference sequence). The length of the CDR3 is 19 residues. Here the CDR3 DNA reads TGTGCCAGCAGCCAAGATCTGGTTCTAGCGGAGCAGTACCAAGAGACCCAGTACTTC. Translating gives CASSQDLVLAEQYQETQYF.

The chain links TRBV5-1 to TRBJ2-2, with TRBD2 identical over 7 bases. This CDR3 has 15 residues. J gave up 8 bases and V 0 bases, and 7 bases lay outside the gene matches. From germline, CDR1 is SGHRS and CDR2 YFSETQ. The CDR3 reads CASSLAPGGSGELFF. The CDR3 region has the DNA TGCGCCAGCAGCTTGGCCCCTGGCGGGAGTGGGGAGCTGTTTTTT.

The V call is TRBV30, the J call TRBJ1-6; possibly TRBD1 for D (6 bases). V dropped 4 bases and J dropped 10 bases, with 11 bases sitting between them. Germline V gene lookup returns CDR1 GTSNPN and CDR2 SVGIG (reference sequence). This CDR3 comprises 12 residues. The CDR3 sequence: CAWKRGGSPLHF. CDR3 in DNA: TGTGCCTGGAAGCGCGGGGGCTCACCCCTCCACTTT.

This chain's CDR3 is CASSYSPGYGYTF. CDR3 nucleotides: TGTGCCAGCAGTTACTCACCGGGCTATGGCTACACCTTC. The rearrangement uses TRBV6-5 and TRBJ1-2; D remains unclear. Germline V CDR1 and CDR2: MNHEY, SVGAGI. Trimming took off 0 bases at V and 4 bases at J, with 6 bases between the two ends. This CDR3 region has 13 residues.

The chain has TRBV9 and TRBJ1-3; unclear D gene. Germline V gene sequence: CDR1 SGDLS, CDR2 YYNGEE. V lost 2 bases and J lost 0, with 9 bases in between. The CDR3 covers 15 residues. CDR3 bases: TGTGCCAGCAGCGTTTCCGGGGACTCTGGAAACACCATATATTTT. It translates to CASSVSGDSGNTIYF.

This clone appeared once. The chain employs TRBV2 and TRBJ1-6; tentatively, D is TRBD1 (5 bases). The CDR3 consists of 15 residues. V shed 6 bases and J shed 6 bases, with 15 bases lying between them. In germline, CDR1 is SNHLY, CDR2 FYNNEI. CDR3 DNA sequence: TGTGCCAGCAGAGGTACAGGAGTCTTTAATTCACCCCTCCACTTT. It specifies CASRGTGVFNSPLHF.

The table lists this clone with a count of one. The V gene is TRBV24-1, the J gene TRBJ2-2; possible D gene TRBD2, 6 bases. CDR1 and CDR2 (germline): KGHDR, SFDVKD. This CDR3 comprises 15 residues. Between the trimmed V and J ends, which lost 0 bases and 8 bases, there was a span of 12 bases. The CDR3 nucleotides are TGTGCCACCAGTGATTTGCAACGGGGGTCTGGGGAGCTGTTTTTT. This codes for CATSDLQRGSGELFF.

The V call is TRBV13, the J call TRBJ1-1, with a tentative D call TRBD1 (6 bases). The CDR3 consists of 16 residues. Trimming cost V 1 base and J 5 bases, with 17 bases left between them. Germline loops: CDR1 PRHDT, CDR2 FYEKMQ (reference sequence). CDR3 DNA sequence: TGTGCCAGCAGCTTAGAGGGGGACGGTTACTTGACTGAAGCTTTCTTT. This encodes CASSLEGDGYLTEAFF.

Here the CDR3 reads CASSQDPPNRINQPQHF. As DNA, the CDR3 is TGTGCCAGCAGCCAAGATCCCCCAAACAGGATCAATCAGCCCCAGCATTTT. V and J are TRBV4-2 and TRBJ1-5; D perhaps matches TRBD1 (5 bases). V lost 0 bases and J 3 bases, leaving 15 bases between the germline ends. This CDR3 is 17 amino acids long. The germline V gene encodes CDR1 LGHNA and CDR2 YNFKEQ.

The chain joins TRBV10-1 to TRBJ1-1, with TRBD1 matching 7 bases. V lost 6 bases and J lost 3; bases outside the gene matches: 7. Germline V gene lookup returns CDR1 WNHNN and CDR2 SYGVQD (reference sequence). The CDR3 loop spans 14 amino acids. The CDR3 DNA reads as TGCGCCAGCAGCCAGGGACAGATGGACACTGAAGCTTTCTTT. Its protein product is CASSQGQMDTEAFF.

This sequence joins TRBV10-3 and TRBJ2-3; 11 nucleotides line up with TRBD2. There are 15 residues in the CDR3. The germline CDR1 and CDR2 sequences are ENHRY and SYGVKD. V dropped 6 bases and J dropped 3; count of bases not matched to a gene: 5. Written as DNA, the CDR3 is TGTGCCATCAGGGGGGGACTAGCGGCTACAGATACGCAGTATTTT. Translation: CAIRGGLAATDTQYF.

This rearrangement joins TRBV5-6 to TRBJ1-2, with D perhaps TRBD1 (5 bases). The V gene's germline CDR1 is SGHDT and CDR2 YYEEEE. The CDR3 covers 14 residues. CDR3 DNA: TGTGGGACGAAACCTTCCGGGGGGAACTATGGCTACACCTTC. Its translation is CGTKPSGGNYGYTF.

In this sample, this clone turned up a few times. V gene TRBV12-3 or TRBV12-4 combines with J gene TRBJ2-2; D uncertain. This CDR3 has 12 amino acids. The ends were cut back, 3 bases at V and 5 bases at J, with 4 bases in the middle. The CDR3 here is CASSFPTGELFF. CDR3 bases: TGTGCCAGCAGTTTTCCGACCGGGGAGCTGTTTTTT.

Only a few counts were recorded for this clone. This sequence joins TRBV7-9 and TRBJ2-7; 10 nucleotides match TRBD1. Germline CDR1 reads SEHNR; CDR2 reads FQNEAQ (reference sequence). The CDR3 is 16 residues long. V trimming: 5 bases; J trimming: 4 bases; junction bases outside the gene matches: 11. CDR3 coding DNA: TGTGCCAGCAGCAACCGGGACAGGGGAGATCCATACGAGCAGTACTTC. Residues: CASSNRDRGDPYEQYF.